This entry concerns a single T cell receptor (beta chain). One Seattle source followed patients from active infection through their disease course. The data derive from a study of blood T cell repertoires in COVID-19. Authors' methods: Estimation of nucleated cell counts was performed using reference gene primer amplification. The method was immunoSEQ multiplex PCR; TCRdb's version includes in-frame clones alone and lacks a portion of them. V and J calls and clone size are given by that table; D and trimming were obtained from the DNA. The sample lists 96,000 or so clones; roughly 79% were seen once. Germline V lookup: CDR1 SGHTA, CDR2 FQGNSA. V shed 3 bases, J shed 4 bases, and the junction held 8 bases outside the gene matches. The CDR3 runs 16 residues.

V is TRBV7-2 and J is TRBJ1-5, with 8 bases lining up with TRBD1. Sequenced input: peripheral blood. This TCR was sampled from a man aged 80 or over with COVID-19, enrolled during active disease. The CDR3 bases are TGTGCCAGCAGCTTGACCGGACAGGGATCAAATCAGCCCCAGCATTTT. It codes for CASSLTGQGSNQPQHF.